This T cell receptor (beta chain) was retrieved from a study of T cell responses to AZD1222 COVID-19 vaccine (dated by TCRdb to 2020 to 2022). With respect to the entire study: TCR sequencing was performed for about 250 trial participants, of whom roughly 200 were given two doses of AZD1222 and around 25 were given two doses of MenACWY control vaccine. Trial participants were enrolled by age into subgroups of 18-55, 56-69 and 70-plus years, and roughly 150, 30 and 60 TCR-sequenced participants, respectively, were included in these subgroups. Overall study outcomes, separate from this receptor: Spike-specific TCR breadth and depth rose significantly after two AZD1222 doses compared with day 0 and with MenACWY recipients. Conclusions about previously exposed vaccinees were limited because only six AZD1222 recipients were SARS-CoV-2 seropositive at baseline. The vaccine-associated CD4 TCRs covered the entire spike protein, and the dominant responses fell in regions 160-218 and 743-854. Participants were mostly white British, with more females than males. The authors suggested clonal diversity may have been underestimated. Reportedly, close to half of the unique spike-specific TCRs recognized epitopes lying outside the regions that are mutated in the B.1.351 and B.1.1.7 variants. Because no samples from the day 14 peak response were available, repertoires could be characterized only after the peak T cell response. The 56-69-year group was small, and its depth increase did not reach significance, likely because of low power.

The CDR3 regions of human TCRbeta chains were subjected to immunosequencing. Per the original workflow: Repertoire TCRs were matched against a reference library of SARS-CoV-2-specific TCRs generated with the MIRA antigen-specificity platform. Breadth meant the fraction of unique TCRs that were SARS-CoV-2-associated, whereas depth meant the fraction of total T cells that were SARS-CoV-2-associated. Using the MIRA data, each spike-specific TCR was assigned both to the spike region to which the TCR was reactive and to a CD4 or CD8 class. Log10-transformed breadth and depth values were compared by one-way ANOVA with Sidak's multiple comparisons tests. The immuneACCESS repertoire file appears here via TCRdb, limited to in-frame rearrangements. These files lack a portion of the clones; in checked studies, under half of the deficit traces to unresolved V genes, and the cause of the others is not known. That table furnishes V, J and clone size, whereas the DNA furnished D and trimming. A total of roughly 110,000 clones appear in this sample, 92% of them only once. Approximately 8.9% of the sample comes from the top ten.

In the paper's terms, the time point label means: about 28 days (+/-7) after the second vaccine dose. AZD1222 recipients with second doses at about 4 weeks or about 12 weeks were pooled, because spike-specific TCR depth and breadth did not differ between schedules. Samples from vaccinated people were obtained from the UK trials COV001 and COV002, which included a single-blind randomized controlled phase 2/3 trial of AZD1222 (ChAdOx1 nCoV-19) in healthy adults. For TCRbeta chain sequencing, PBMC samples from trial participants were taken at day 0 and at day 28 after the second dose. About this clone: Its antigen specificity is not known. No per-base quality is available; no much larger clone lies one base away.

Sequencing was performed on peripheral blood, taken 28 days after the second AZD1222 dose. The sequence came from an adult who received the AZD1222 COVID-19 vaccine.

The sequence in DNA is TGCGCCAGCAGCCAAGACAGGGGGTTCAACGAGCAGTACTTC. It translates to CASSQDRGFNEQYF. The chain is assembled from TRBV4-1 and TRBJ2-7, with 7 central nucleotides matching TRBD1. After removal of 0 bases from V and 5 bases from J, the junction retains 4 bases not matched to a gene. The CDR3 goes from the cysteine to the phenylalanine over 14 residues. Only the CDR3 DNA is retained, 42 bases long and in frame from the first base. Based on the germline V gene, the CDR1 and CDR2 sequences are MGHRA and YSYEKL.